The rows below give T cell receptor beta chains drawn from one sample of a study of PD-1 blockade in classical Hodgkin lymphoma. Only in-frame clones appear in the TCRdb table, and some are missing; sequencing was by immunoSEQ multiplex PCR. Among roughly 41,000 clones, approximately 71% were seen once, and the ten largest hold over 2%. Sample: peripheral blood mononuclear cells (PBMCs), taken before the fourth cycle of nivolumab. The source is a human donor with classical Hodgkin lymphoma. Both conserved end residues are part of each CDR3. D genes are given only for firm matches. The size of a clone is reported for some rows only, either as once, few or many, or as a class for expanded clones.

V: TRBV10-2
J: TRBJ2-1
D: TRBD2
size: NA
CDR3: CASYSGGAVEQFF
DNA: TGCGCCAGCTATAGCGGGGGGGCAGTTGAGCAGTTCTTC

V: TRBV9
J: TRBJ1-1
D: TRBD1
size: NA
CDR3: CASSVGTGDLGTEAFF
DNA: TGTGCCAGCAGCGTGGGGACAGGGGATCTTGGCACTGAAGCTTTCTTT

V: TRBV25-1
J: TRBJ1-2
D: NA
size: few
CDR3: CASSEGTTLYGYTF
DNA: TGTGCCAGCAGTGAGGGGACAACCCTTTATGGCTACACCTTC

V: TRBV30
J: TRBJ2-3
D: NA
size: NA
CDR3: CAWSPPPADTQYF
DNA: TGTGCCTGGAGCCCCCCACCGGCAGATACGCAGTATTTT

V: TRBV6-5
J: TRBJ2-2
D: TRBD1
size: NA
CDR3: CASSYLGQGAGELFF
DNA: TGTGCCAGCAGTTACTTGGGACAGGGAGCCGGGGAGCTGTTTTTT

V: TRBV11-2
J: TRBJ1-3
D: NA
size: NA
CDR3: CASSSLGVAGNTIYF
DNA: TGTGCCAGCAGCTCGTTGGGGGTCGCTGGAAACACCATATATTTT

V: TRBV7-7
J: TRBJ1-5
D: NA
size: NA
CDR3: CPNYPPQTISNQPQHF
DNA: TGCCCCAATTATCCCCCTCAAACCATTAGCAATCAGCCCCAGCATTTT

V: TRBV15
J: TRBJ2-7
D: NA
size: NA
CDR3: CATSSDPSYEQYF
DNA: TGTGCCACCAGTTCCGACCCCTCCTACGAGCAGTACTTC

V: TRBV27
J: TRBJ2-7
D: TRBD2
size: NA
CDR3: CASTYGGGSEQYF
DNA: TGTGCCAGCACTTATGGGGGAGGGTCCGAGCAGTACTTC

V: TRBV2
J: TRBJ2-1
D: NA
size: NA
CDR3: CASSGRKQTIYNEQFF
DNA: TGTGCCAGCAGTGGACGGAAACAGACAATATACAATGAGCAGTTCTTC

V: TRBV19
J: TRBJ1-4
D: NA
size: NA
CDR3: CASSISASSHRNEKLFF
DNA: TGTGCCAGTAGTATATCGGCGTCCTCCCACAGAAATGAAAAACTGTTTTTT

V: TRBV7-8
J: TRBJ1-2
D: TRBD1
size: NA
CDR3: CASSYLRGTKFYGYTF
DNA: TGTGCCAGCAGCTACCTCAGGGGGACCAAGTTCTATGGCTACACCTTC

V: TRBV19
J: TRBJ1-4
D: NA
size: NA
CDR3: CASSRQVVNEKLFF
DNA: TGTGCCAGTAGCAGACAGGTCGTTAATGAAAAACTGTTTTTT

V: TRBV7-3
J: TRBJ2-3
D: NA
size: NA
CDR3: CASSLTGAFDTQYF
DNA: TGTGCCAGCAGCTTAACGGGGGCATTTGATACGCAGTATTTT

V: TRBV7-9
J: TRBJ2-7
D: TRBD2
size: NA
CDR3: CASSAPLGVGTSGAYEQYF
DNA: TGTGCCAGCAGCGCCCCCCTCGGGGTCGGGACTAGCGGGGCCTACGAGCAGTACTTC

V: TRBV10-2
J: TRBJ1-1
D: NA
size: NA
CDR3: CASSDRGGNTEAFF
DNA: TGCGCCAGCAGTGATAGGGGAGGGAACACTGAAGCTTTCTTT

V: TRBV11-3
J: TRBJ2-7
D: TRBD1
size: medium-sized
CDR3: CASSPTGGSEQYF
DNA: TGTGCCAGCAGCCCCACAGGGGGCTCCGAGCAGTACTTC

V: TRBV4-3
J: TRBJ2-1
D: TRBD2
size: NA
CDR3: CASSQRTSLSSYNEQFF
DNA: TGCGCCAGCAGCCAGCGGACTAGCCTTAGCTCCTACAATGAGCAGTTCTTC

V: TRBV12-5
J: TRBJ2-7
D: NA
size: NA
CDR3: CAPRSGPYEQYF
DNA: TGTGCTCCCCGAAGCGGACCCTACGAGCAGTACTTC

V: TRBV4-1
J: TRBJ2-5
D: NA
size: NA
CDR3: CASSQGDSLTKTQYF
DNA: TGCGCCAGCAGCCAAGGGGATAGTTTAACAAAGACCCAGTACTTC

V: TRBV19
J: TRBJ2-7
D: TRBD1
size: NA
CDR3: CASSWDRGSYEQYF
DNA: TGTGCCAGTAGTTGGGACAGGGGCTCCTACGAGCAGTACTTC

V: TRBV7-9
J: TRBJ2-7
D: NA
size: many
CDR3: CASSAMSGSYEQYF
DNA: TGTGCCAGCAGCGCCATGTCAGGCTCCTACGAGCAGTACTTC

V: TRBV30
J: TRBJ2-3
D: NA
size: NA
CDR3: CAWSFGVGDTQYF
DNA: TGTGCCTGGAGTTTCGGGGTGGGAGATACGCAGTATTTT

V: TRBV27
J: TRBJ2-3
D: TRBD2
size: NA
CDR3: CASSLGVAGGTITDTQYF
DNA: TGTGCCAGCAGTTTAGGTGTAGCGGGGGGGACTATCACAGATACGCAGTATTTT

V: TRBV18
J: TRBJ1-1
D: NA
size: NA
CDR3: CASSPGGATAFF
DNA: TGTGCCAGCTCACCGGGGGGGGCGACGGCTTTCTTT

V: TRBV7-8
J: TRBJ1-6
D: NA
size: NA
CDR3: CASCGSYNSPLHF
DNA: TGTGCCAGCTGCGGCTCCTATAATTCACCCCTCCACTTT

V: TRBV29-1
J: TRBJ1-2
D: NA
size: NA
CDR3: CSVSRPGNYGYTF
DNA: TGCAGCGTTAGCCGACCTGGGAACTATGGCTACACCTTC

V: TRBV30
J: TRBJ2-1
D: TRBD2
size: NA
CDR3: CAGGLAGFDEQFF
DNA: TGTGCCGGAGGACTAGCGGGGTTCGATGAGCAGTTCTTC

V: TRBV4-1
J: TRBJ1-3
D: NA
size: few
CDR3: CASSQVGAASGNTIYF
DNA: TGCGCCAGCAGCCAAGTTGGGGCGGCTTCTGGAAACACCATATATTTT

V: TRBV11-3
J: TRBJ1-2
D: NA
size: NA
CDR3: CASSFPQRSIYTF
DNA: TGTGCCAGCAGCTTCCCACAGCGGTCTATCTACACCTTC

V: TRBV19
J: TRBJ1-2
D: NA
size: few
CDR3: CASKIAYGYTF
DNA: TGTGCCAGTAAGATCGCCTATGGCTACACCTTC

V: TRBV21-1
J: TRBJ1-3
D: NA
size: NA
CDR3: CASSKRQAPLSGNTIYF
DNA: TGTGCCAGCAGCAAGAGACAGGCTCCCCTCTCTGGAAACACCATATATTTT

V: TRBV7-6
J: TRBJ1-6
D: TRBD1
size: NA
CDR3: CASSLALDRGSNNSPLHF
DNA: TGTGCCAGCAGCTTAGCCCTAGACAGGGGGTCCAATAATTCACCCCTCCACTTT

V: TRBV6-6
J: TRBJ2-3
D: TRBD2
size: few
CDR3: CASSRTSGSTDTQYF
DNA: TGTGCCAGCAGCCGGACTAGCGGGAGCACAGATACGCAGTATTTT

V: TRBV7-6
J: TRBJ2-1
D: NA
size: NA
CDR3: CASSTTSSSYNEQFF
DNA: TGTGCCAGCAGCACCACTAGCTCGTCCTACAATGAGCAGTTCTTC

V: TRBV19
J: TRBJ2-7
D: TRBD1
size: NA
CDR3: CASSTDRGTSYEQYF
DNA: TGTGCCAGTAGTACTGACAGGGGTACGTCGTACGAGCAGTACTTC

V: TRBV21-1
J: TRBJ1-2
D: NA
size: NA
CDR3: CASSKPLTGHQAANYGYTF
DNA: TGTGCCAGCAGCAAACCGCTCACCGGCCACCAAGCTGCTAACTATGGCTACACCTTC

V: TRBV9
J: TRBJ1-1
D: NA
size: NA
CDR3: CASSWGLVTTEAFF
DNA: TGTGCCAGCAGTTGGGGCCTCGTGACAACTGAAGCTTTCTTT

V: TRBV2
J: TRBJ2-7
D: NA
size: NA
CDR3: CASRGAPHEQYF
DNA: TGTGCCAGCAGGGGGGCGCCTCACGAGCAGTACTTC

V: TRBV6-5
J: TRBJ1-5
D: NA
size: NA
CDR3: CASSYKGSGQPQHF
DNA: TGTGCCAGCAGTTACAAGGGAAGTGGACAGCCCCAGCATTTT

V: TRBV28
J: TRBJ2-2
D: TRBD1
size: NA
CDR3: CASSLPSGQYTGELFF
DNA: TGTGCCAGCAGTTTACCCTCGGGACAGTACACCGGGGAGCTGTTTTTT

V: TRBV10-3
J: TRBJ2-5
D: NA
size: NA
CDR3: CAISESWTAQETQYF
DNA: TGTGCCATCAGTGAGTCTTGGACAGCCCAAGAGACCCAGTACTTC

V: TRBV7-9
J: TRBJ1-5
D: TRBD1
size: NA
CDR3: CASSWGDRGRGDQPQHF
DNA: TGTGCCAGCAGCTGGGGGGACAGGGGAAGAGGGGATCAGCCCCAGCATTTT

V: TRBV19
J: TRBJ1-1
D: NA
size: few
CDR3: CASSIPGGAFF
DNA: TGTGCCAGTAGTATACCTGGTGGAGCTTTCTTT

V: TRBV7-2
J: TRBJ2-5
D: TRBD1
size: NA
CDR3: CASSLDDRGGLETQYF
DNA: TGTGCCAGCAGCTTAGACGACAGGGGTGGATTAGAGACCCAGTACTTC

V: TRBV7-2
J: TRBJ2-3
D: NA
size: NA
CDR3: CASSLGGAGGTQYF
DNA: TGTGCCAGCAGCTTAGGGGGGGCCGGGGGTACGCAGTATTTT

V: TRBV6-1
J: TRBJ2-1
D: NA
size: NA
CDR3: CASSGKLANNEQFF
DNA: TGTGCCAGCAGTGGGAAGCTAGCCAACAATGAGCAGTTCTTC

V: TRBV7-9
J: TRBJ1-2
D: TRBD1
size: NA
CDR3: CASTNRGDGYTF
DNA: TGTGCCAGCACCAACAGGGGGGATGGCTACACCTTC

V: TRBV30
J: TRBJ2-3
D: NA
size: once
CDR3: CAWRFAGAGDTQYF
DNA: TGTGCCTGGAGATTCGCGGGGGCGGGGGATACGCAGTATTTT

V: TRBV5-1
J: TRBJ2-7
D: TRBD1
size: few
CDR3: CASSSGTGEYEQYF
DNA: TGCGCCAGCAGCTCCGGGACAGGGGAGTACGAGCAGTACTTC

V: TRBV30
J: TRBJ2-4
D: TRBD1
size: NA
CDR3: CAWSAGTGNIQYF
DNA: TGTGCCTGGAGTGCCGGGACAGGGAACATTCAGTACTTC

V: TRBV18
J: TRBJ2-7
D: TRBD1
size: NA
CDR3: CASSGTGVYGEQYF
DNA: TGTGCCAGCTCTGGGACAGGGGTATATGGCGAGCAGTACTTC

V: TRBV9
J: TRBJ2-6
D: NA
size: few
CDR3: CASSVAGSGANVLTF
DNA: TGTGCCAGCAGCGTAGCTGGCTCTGGGGCCAACGTCCTGACTTTC

V: TRBV15
J: TRBJ2-3
D: NA
size: NA
CDR3: CATSRAGEYTDTQYF
DNA: TGTGCCACCAGCAGAGCTGGGGAGTACACAGATACGCAGTATTTT

V: TRBV10-3
J: TRBJ2-7
D: NA
size: medium-sized
CDR3: CAISEPLAAGYEQYF
DNA: TGTGCCATCAGTGAACCCTTAGCGGCGGGCTACGAGCAGTACTTC

V: TRBV19
J: TRBJ1-5
D: NA
size: NA
CDR3: CASSLLRQGSNQPQHF
DNA: TGTGCCAGTAGTCTCCTCCGGCAGGGGAGTAATCAGCCCCAGCATTTT

V: TRBV7-2
J: TRBJ2-2
D: NA
size: once
CDR3: CASSLTWANTGELFF
DNA: TGTGCCAGCAGCTTAACCTGGGCGAACACCGGGGAGCTGTTTTTT

V: TRBV5-1
J: TRBJ1-6
D: NA
size: NA
CDR3: CASSLTPSQHNSPLHF
DNA: TGCGCCAGCAGCTTGACACCAAGCCAACATAATTCACCCCTCCACTTT

V: TRBV29-1
J: TRBJ2-7
D: NA
size: NA
CDR3: CSVAQSSSYEQYF
DNA: TGCAGCGTAGCCCAGTCGAGCTCCTACGAGCAGTACTTC

V: TRBV27
J: TRBJ1-3
D: NA
size: NA
CDR3: CASPARGARGNTIYF
DNA: TGTGCCAGCCCCGCGAGGGGGGCGCGAGGAAACACCATATATTTT